The present TCR beta chain was sequenced within a study of T cell responses to AZD1222 COVID-19 vaccine. Study-wide results and limits: Spike-specific TCR breadth and depth grew following two AZD1222 doses.

For this clone: Its antigen is not known.

This table comes from immunoSEQ multiplex PCR, and its TCRdb copy is limited to in-frame clones, with some not included. The sample gives about 130,000 clones, more than 90% of which show up once; more than 0.95% is in the top ten. This CDR3 has 14 residues. V lost 3 bases to trimming and J lost 6 bases; unmatched junction nucleotides: 4. CDR1 and CDR2 (germline): MDHEN, SYDVKM. This specimen consisted of peripheral blood, obtained 28 days after the second AZD1222 dose. The TCR sequence derives from an adult who received the AZD1222 COVID-19 vaccine. This sequence joins TRBV28 and TRBJ2-3; TRBD2 matches at 9 bases. The DNA for the CDR3 is TGTGCCAGCAGTTTTAGCGGGAGAAGGGATACGCAGTATTTT. Translation: CASSFSGRRDTQYF.